This T cell receptor (beta chain) was captured by sequencing in a study of cytomegalovirus exposure and HLA in healthy donors. On the study more broadly: Unique TCRs numbering approximately 81 million, obtained from HLA-typed donors, made up an early data release. General study results and limits: Using a false discovery rate of 0.05, a later analysis showed that 16,951 TCR beta sequences were associated with HLA alleles. According to a later analysis, donors in an Asian-associated ancestry cluster reportedly had fewer N-insertions than the roughly 720-donor mean.

As to this clone: Its cognate antigen is unknown.

Trimming cost V 7 bases and J 8 bases, with 15 bases left between them. Germline CDR1 MNHEY, CDR2 SMNVEV (reference sequence). This CDR3 is built from 13 residues. Primers: 60 Vbeta forward and 13 Jbeta reverse. The assay was immunoSEQ multiplex PCR, and TCRdb's table has in-frame clones only and misses some. The table lists about 130,000 clones, roughly four fifths of them singletons, with around 1.9% in the top ten. The chain links TRBV27 to TRBJ2-1; TRBD2 might be the D (6 bases). This TCR came from a woman in her forties or fifties in good health and CMV-seronegative. The specimen sequenced was PBMCs. The CDR3 protein is CASTRLVSHEQFF. As DNA, the CDR3 is TGTGCCAGCACCCGACTAGTATCCCATGAGCAGTTCTTC.